A single sample gave rise to the 2 T cell receptor beta chains below, sequenced in a study of blood T cells in healthy people across ages. PCR was performed a second time for about 7 to 12 cycles using a sample-barcoded 5' primer and a J-beta primer mix. TCRdb reanalysed the 5' RACE reads using MiXCR and keeps one entry per CDR3 protein. The profile shows under 700,000 distinct CDR3 sequences, 24% of them singletons. This sample was also put to use in a study of T cells of mothers and their children.

The sample was blood. The receptor source for this set is a boy aged 10-17 years in good health.

This rearrangement joins TRBV3-1 to TRBJ2-6; tentatively, D is TRBD1 (6 bases). The CDR3 consists of 17 residues. Trimming pared 4 bases from V and 4 bases from J, leaving 17 bases between. Germline V lookup: CDR1 LGHDT, CDR2 YNNKEL (reference sequence). CDR3 bases: TGTGCCAGCAGCCCCAGGGACAAGGGGTGGGGGGCCAACGTCCTGACTTTC. It codes for CASSPRDKGWGANVLTF.

The chain carries TRBV4-2 and TRBJ1-6; D is undetermined. Between the trimmed V and J ends, which lost 4 bases and 5 bases, there was a span of 18 bases. This CDR3 is built from 17 residues. CDR1 is LGHNA and CDR2 is YNFKEQ in the germline V gene. The CDR3 here is CASSLGGGAGNNSPLHF. CDR3 DNA sequence: TGTGCCAGCAGCCTGGGTGGAGGCGCGGGGAATAATTCACCCCTCCACTTT.